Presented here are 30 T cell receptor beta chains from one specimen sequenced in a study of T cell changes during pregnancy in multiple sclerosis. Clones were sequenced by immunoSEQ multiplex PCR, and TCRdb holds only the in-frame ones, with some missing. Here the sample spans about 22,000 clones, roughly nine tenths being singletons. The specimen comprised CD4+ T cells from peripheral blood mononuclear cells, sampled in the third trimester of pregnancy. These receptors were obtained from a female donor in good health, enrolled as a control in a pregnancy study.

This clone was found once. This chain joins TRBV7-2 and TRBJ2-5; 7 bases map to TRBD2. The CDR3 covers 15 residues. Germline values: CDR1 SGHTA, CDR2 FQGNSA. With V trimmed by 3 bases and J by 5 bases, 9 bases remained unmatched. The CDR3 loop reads CASSFGGGFQETQYF. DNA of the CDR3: TGTGCCAGCAGCTTCGGCGGGGGTTTCCAGGAGACCCAGTACTTC.

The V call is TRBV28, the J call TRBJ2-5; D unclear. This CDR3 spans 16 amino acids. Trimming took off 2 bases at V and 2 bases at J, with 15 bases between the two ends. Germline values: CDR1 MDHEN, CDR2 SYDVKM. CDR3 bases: TGTGCCAGCAGTTTACCGTGGTACAATAAACAAGAGACCCAGTACTTC. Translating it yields CASSLPWYNKQETQYF.

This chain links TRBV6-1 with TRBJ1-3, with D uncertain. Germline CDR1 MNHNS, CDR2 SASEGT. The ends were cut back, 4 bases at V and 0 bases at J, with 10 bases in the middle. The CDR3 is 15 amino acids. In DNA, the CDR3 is TGTGCCAGCAGTGCGGAGGGTATCTCTGGAAACACCATATATTTT. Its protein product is CASSAEGISGNTIYF.

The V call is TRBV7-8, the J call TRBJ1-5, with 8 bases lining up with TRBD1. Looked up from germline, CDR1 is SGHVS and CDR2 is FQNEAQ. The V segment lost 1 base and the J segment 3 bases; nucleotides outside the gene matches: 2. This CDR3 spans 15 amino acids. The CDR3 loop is CASSLDRGDNQPQHF. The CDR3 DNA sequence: TGTGCCAGCAGCTTAGACAGGGGGGACAATCAGCCCCAGCATTTT.

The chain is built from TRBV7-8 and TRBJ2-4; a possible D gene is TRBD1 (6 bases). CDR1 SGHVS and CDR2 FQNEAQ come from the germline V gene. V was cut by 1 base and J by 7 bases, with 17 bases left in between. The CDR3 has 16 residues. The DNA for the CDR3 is TGTGCCAGCAGCTTAGAGGGTATCGTAAGGGGGAACATTCAGTACTTC. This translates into CASSLEGIVRGNIQYF.

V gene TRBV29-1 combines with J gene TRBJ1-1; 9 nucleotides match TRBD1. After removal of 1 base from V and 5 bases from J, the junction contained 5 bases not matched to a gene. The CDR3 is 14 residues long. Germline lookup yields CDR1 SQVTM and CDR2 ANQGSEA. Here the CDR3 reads CSVEVTGGRTEAFF. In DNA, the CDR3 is TGCAGCGTTGAAGTCACAGGGGGCAGGACTGAAGCTTTCTTT.

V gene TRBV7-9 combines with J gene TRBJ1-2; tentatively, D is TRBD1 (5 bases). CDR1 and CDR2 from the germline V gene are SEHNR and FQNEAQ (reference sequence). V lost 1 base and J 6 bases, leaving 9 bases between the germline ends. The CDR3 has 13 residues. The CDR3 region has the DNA TGTGCCAGCAGCTTAGTCAGGGTCAATGGCTACACCTTC. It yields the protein CASSLVRVNGYTF.

The CDR3 here is CASSFKGGLAFGTDTQYF. CDR3 DNA: TGTGCCAGCAGCTTTAAAGGGGGACTAGCGTTTGGCACAGATACGCAGTATTTT. V and J are TRBV7-8 and TRBJ2-3; 10 bases are shared with TRBD2. This CDR3 is 18 amino acids long. V lost 3 bases to trimming and J lost 1 base; unmatched junction nucleotides: 10. The germline V gene encodes CDR1 SGHVS and CDR2 FQNEAQ.

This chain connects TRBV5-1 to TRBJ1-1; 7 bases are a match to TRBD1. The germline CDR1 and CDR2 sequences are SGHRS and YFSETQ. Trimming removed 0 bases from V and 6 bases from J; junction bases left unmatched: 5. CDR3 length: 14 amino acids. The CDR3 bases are TGCGCCAGCAGCTTGGAGCCCGGGACAGCTGAAGCTTTCTTT. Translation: CASSLEPGTAEAFF. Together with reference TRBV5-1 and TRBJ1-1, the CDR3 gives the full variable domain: KAGVTQTPRYLIKTRGQQVTLSCSPISGHRSVSWYQQTPGQGLQFLFEYFSETQRNKGNFPGRFSGRQFSNSRSEMNVSTLELGDSALYLCASSLEPGTAEAFFGQGTRLTVV.

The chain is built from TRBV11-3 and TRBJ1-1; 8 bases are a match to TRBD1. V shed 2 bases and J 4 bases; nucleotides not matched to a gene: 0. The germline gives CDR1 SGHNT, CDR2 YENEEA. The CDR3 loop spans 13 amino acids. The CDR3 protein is CASSLTGGTEAFF. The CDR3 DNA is TGTGCCAGCAGCTTAACAGGGGGCACTGAAGCTTTCTTT.

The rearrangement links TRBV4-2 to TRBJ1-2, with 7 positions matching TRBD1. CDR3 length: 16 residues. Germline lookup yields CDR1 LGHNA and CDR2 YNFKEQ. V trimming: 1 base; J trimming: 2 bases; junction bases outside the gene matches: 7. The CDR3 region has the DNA TGTGCCAGCAGCCAAGGTTGGATAGGGGGCAACTATGGCTACACCTTC. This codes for CASSQGWIGGNYGYTF.

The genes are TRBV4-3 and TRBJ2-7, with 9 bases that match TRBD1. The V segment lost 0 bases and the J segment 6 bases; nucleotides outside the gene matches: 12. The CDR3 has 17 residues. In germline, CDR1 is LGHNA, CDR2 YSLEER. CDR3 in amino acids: CASSQDMGQGHLSEQYF. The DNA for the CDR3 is TGCGCCAGCAGCCAAGATATGGGACAGGGACACCTCAGCGAGCAGTACTTC.

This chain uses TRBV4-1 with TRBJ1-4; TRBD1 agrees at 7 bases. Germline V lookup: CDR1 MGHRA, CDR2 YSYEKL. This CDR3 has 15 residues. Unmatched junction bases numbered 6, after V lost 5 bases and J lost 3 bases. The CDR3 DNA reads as TGCGCCAGCAGCGGATTGGGACAGCCTAATGAAAAACTGTTTTTT. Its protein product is CASSGLGQPNEKLFF.

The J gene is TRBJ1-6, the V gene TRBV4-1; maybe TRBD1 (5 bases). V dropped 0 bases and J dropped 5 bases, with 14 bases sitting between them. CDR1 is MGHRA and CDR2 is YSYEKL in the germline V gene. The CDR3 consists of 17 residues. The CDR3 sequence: CASSQDGGGSNNSPLHF. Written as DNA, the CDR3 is TGCGCCAGCAGCCAAGATGGTGGGGGGAGTAATAATTCACCCCTCCACTTT.

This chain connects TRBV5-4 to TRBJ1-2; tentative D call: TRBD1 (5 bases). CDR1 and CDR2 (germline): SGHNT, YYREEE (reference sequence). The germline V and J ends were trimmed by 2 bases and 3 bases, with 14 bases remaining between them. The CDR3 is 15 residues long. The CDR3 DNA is TGTGCCAGCAGCTTTTTGACCGGGACTGACTATGGCTACACCTTC. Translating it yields CASSFLTGTDYGYTF.

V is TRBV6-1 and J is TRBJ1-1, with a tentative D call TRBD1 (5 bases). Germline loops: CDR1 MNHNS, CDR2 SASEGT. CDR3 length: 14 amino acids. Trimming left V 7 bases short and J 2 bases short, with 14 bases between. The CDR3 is CASTRIDRNTEAFF. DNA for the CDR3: TGTGCCAGCACCCGTATCGACAGAAACACTGAAGCTTTCTTT.

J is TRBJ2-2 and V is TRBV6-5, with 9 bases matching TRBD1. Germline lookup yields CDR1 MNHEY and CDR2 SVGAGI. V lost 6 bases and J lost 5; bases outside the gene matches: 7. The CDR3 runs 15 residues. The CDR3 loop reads CASSDRTGVTGELFF. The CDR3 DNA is TGTGCCAGCAGCGATCGGACAGGGGTGACCGGGGAGCTGTTTTTT.

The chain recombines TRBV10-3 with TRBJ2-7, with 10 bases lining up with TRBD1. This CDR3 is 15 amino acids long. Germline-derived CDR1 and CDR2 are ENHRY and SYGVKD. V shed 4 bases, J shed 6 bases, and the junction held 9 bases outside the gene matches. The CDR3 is CAISGKGTGAGEQYF. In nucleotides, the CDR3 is TGTGCCATCAGTGGGAAGGGGACAGGGGCGGGCGAGCAGTACTTC.

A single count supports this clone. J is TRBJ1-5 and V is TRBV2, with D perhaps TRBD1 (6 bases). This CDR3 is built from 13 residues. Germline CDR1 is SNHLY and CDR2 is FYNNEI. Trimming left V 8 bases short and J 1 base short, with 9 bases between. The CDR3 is CASHGQSNQPQHF. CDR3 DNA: TGTGCCAGCCACGGACAGAGCAATCAGCCCCAGCATTTT. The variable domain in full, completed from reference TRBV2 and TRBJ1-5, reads EPEVTQTPSHQVTQMGQEVILRCVPISNHLYFYWYRQILGQKVEFLVSFYNNEISEKSEIFDDQFSVERPDGSNFTLKIRSTKLEDSAMYFCASHGQSNQPQHFGDGTRLSIL.

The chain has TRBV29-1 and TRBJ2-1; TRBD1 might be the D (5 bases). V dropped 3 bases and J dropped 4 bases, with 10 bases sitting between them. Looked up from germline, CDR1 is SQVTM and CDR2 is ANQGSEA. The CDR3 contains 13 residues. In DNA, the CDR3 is TGCAGCGTTGACAGGGAAGCGTACAATGAGCAGTTCTTC. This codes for CSVDREAYNEQFF.

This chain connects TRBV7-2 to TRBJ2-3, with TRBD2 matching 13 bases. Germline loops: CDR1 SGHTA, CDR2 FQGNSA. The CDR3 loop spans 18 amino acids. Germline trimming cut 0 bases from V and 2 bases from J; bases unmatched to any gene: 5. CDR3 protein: CASSLAAGLAGNTDTQYF. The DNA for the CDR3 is TGTGCCAGCAGCTTAGCGGCGGGACTAGCGGGAAACACAGATACGCAGTATTTT.

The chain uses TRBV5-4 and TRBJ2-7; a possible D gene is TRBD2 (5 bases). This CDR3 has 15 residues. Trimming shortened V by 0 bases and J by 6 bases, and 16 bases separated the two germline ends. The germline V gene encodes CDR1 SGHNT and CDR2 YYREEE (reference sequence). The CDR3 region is CASSLGPRASGEQYF. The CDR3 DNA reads TGTGCCAGCAGCTTGGGGCCGCGGGCCTCCGGCGAGCAGTACTTC.

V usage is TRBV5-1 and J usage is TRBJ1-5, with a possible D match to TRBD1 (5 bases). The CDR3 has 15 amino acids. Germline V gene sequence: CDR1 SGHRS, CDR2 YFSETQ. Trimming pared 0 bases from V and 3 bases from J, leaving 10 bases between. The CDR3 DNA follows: TGCGCCAGCAGCTTGGCCGACAGCCACAATCAGCCCCAGCATTTT. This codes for CASSLADSHNQPQHF.

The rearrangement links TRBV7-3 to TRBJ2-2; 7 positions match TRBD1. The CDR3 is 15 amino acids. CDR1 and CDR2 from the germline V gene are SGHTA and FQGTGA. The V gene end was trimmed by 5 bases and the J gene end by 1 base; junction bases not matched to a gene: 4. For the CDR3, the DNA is TGTGCCAGCAGCGATCGGACAGGGAACACCGGGGAGCTGTTTTTT. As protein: CASSDRTGNTGELFF. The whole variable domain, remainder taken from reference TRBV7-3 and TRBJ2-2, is GAGVSQTPSNKVTEKGKYVELRCDPISGHTALYWYRQSLGQGPEFLIYFQGTGAADDSGLPNDRFFAVRPEGSVSTLKIQRTERGDSAVYLCASSDRTGNTGELFFGEGSRLTVL.

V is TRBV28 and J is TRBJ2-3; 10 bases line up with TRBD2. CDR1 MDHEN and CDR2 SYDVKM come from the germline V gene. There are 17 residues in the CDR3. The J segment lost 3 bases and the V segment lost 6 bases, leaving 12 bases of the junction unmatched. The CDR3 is CASSQWRIAGGTDTQYF. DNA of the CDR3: TGTGCCAGCAGCCAATGGCGGATAGCGGGGGGAACAGATACGCAGTATTTT.

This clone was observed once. DNA for the CDR3: TGTGCCACCAGGGCGGGACCGATAAATGAAAAACTGTTTTTT. Protein product: CATRAGPINEKLFF. The gene calls are TRBV15 and TRBJ1-4; D possibly corresponds to TRBD1 (5 bases). V was trimmed by 6 bases and J by 5 bases, leaving 13 bases between them. This CDR3 is built from 14 residues. Germline lookup yields CDR1 LNHNV and CDR2 YYDKDF (reference sequence). Drawing the rest from reference TRBV15 and TRBJ1-4, the complete variable domain is DAMVIQNPRYQVTQFGKPVTLSCSQTLNHNVMYWYQQKSSQAPKLLFHYYDKDFNNEADTPDNFQSRRPNTSFCFLDIRSPGLGDTAMYLCATRAGPINEKLFFGSGTQLSVL.

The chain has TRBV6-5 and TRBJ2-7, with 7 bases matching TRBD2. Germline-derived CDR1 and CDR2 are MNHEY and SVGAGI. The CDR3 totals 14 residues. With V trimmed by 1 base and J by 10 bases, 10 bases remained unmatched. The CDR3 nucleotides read TGTGCCAGCAGTTACTTAGGGCTAGCGGTATTTCAGTACTTC. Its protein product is CASSYLGLAVFQYF.

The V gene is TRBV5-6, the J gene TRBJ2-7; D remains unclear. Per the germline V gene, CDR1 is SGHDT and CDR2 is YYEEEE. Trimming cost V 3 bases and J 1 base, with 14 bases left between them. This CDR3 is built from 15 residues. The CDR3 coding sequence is TGTGCCAGCAGCTCTGTGGGCAGCCTTTCCTACGAGCAGTACTTC. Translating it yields CASSSVGSLSYEQYF. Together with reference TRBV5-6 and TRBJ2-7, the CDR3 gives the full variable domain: DAGVTQSPTHLIKTRGQQVTLRCSPKSGHDTVSWYQQALGQGPQFIFQYYEEEERQRGNFPDRFSGHQFPNYSSELNVNALLLGDSALYLCASSSVGSLSYEQYFGPGTRLTVT.

CDR3 sequence reads: CASSLVEGAGSPLHF. CDR3 coding DNA: TGTGCCAGCAGTTTGGTCGAGGGGGCAGGTTCACCCCTCCACTTT. This chain connects TRBV6-5 to TRBJ1-6, with 7 bases matching TRBD1. Germline CDR1 MNHEY, CDR2 SVGAGI. The ends lost 4 bases at V and 9 bases at J; junction bases unmatched: 9. The length of the CDR3 is 15 residues.

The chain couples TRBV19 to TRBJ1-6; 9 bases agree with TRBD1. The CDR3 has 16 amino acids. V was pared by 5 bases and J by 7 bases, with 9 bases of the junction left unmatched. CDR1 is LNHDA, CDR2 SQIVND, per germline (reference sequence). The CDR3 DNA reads TGTGCCAGTAGTGTCAAATCGGGACAGGGAAATTCACCCCTCCACTTT. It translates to CASSVKSGQGNSPLHF. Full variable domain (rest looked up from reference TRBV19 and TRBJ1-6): DGGITQSPKYLFRKEGQNVTLSCEQNLNHDAMYWYRQDPGQGLRLIYYSQIVNDFQKGDIAEGYSVSREKKESFPLTVTSAQKNPTAFYLCASSVKSGQGNSPLHFGNGTRLTVT.